One sample yielded the 9 T cell receptor beta chains listed below, sequenced in a study of early T cells in non-severe SARS-CoV-2 infection. TCRdb called the 5' RACE reads again in MiXCR, with one record for every CDR3 protein. The repertoire holds under 85,000 distinct CDR3 sequences, about 10% seen once, with about 5.8% in the top ten. The starting material was whole blood, obtained at baseline. The receptors here all came from an adult who was a healthcare worker with PCR-confirmed SARS-CoV-2 infection or an uninfected control (not recorded which).

This clonotype appeared many times. The chain uses TRBV30 and TRBJ2-7, with D possibly matching TRBD2 (5 bases). From germline, CDR1 is GTSNPN and CDR2 SVGIG (reference sequence). The CDR3 is 14 amino acids. The V end was cut by 2 bases, the J end by 4 bases, with 15 bases between. The CDR3 DNA reads TGTGCCTGGAGTCATCGACTAAGCCCATACGAGCAGTACTTC. Amino acids: CAWSHRLSPYEQYF.

This clonotype was counted between two and nine times. V and J are TRBV3-1 and TRBJ2-2, with D uncertain. Germline CDR1 reads LGHDT; CDR2 reads YNNKEL (reference sequence). The CDR3 has 12 amino acids. V gave up 4 bases and J gave up 6 bases, with 6 bases separating them. Here the CDR3 reads CASSPESGELFF. DNA of the CDR3: TGTGCCAGCAGCCCTGAATCCGGGGAGCTGTTTTTT. Based on the CDR3 plus reference TRBV3-1 and TRBJ2-2, the full variable domain is DTAVSQTPKYLVTQMGNDKSIKCEQNLGHDTMYWYKQDSKKFLKIMFSYNNKELIINETVPNRFSPKSPDKAHLNLHINSLELGDSAVYFCASSPESGELFFGEGSRLTVL.

This clonotype was seen at least ten times. J is TRBJ1-4 and V is TRBV7-6, with 8 bases aligning to TRBD1. The CDR3 length is 14 residues. J was trimmed by 8 bases and V by 5 bases; bases with no gene match: 7. Germline V gene lookup returns CDR1 SGHVS and CDR2 FNYEAQ. The CDR3 here is CASSLGQGGEKLFF. The CDR3 DNA reads TGTGCCAGCAGCCTTGGACAGGGTGGCGAAAAACTGTTTTTT.

The genes are TRBV4-1 and TRBJ1-2; no definite D call. Germline CDR1 MGHRA, CDR2 YSYEKL. This CDR3 is built from 13 residues. Trimming left V 1 base short and J 7 bases short, with 10 bases between. As DNA, the CDR3 is TGCGCCAGCAGCCAAGTTCTGGAAGTTGGCTACACCTTC. This translates into CASSQVLEVGYTF.

This clonotype was counted at least ten times. The CDR3 region is CASSPTGHRPQHF. In DNA form, the CDR3 reads TGTGCCAGCAGCCCGACAGGACATCGGCCCCAGCATTTT. This chain uses TRBV12-3 or TRBV12-4 with TRBJ1-5, with D possibly TRBD1 on 6 matching bases. There are 13 residues in the CDR3. V lost 6 bases and J 9 bases, leaving 15 bases between the germline ends.

CDR3 sequence reads: CASSYAGAETQYF. CDR3 DNA sequence: TGTGCCAGCAGTTATGCGGGAGCGGAGACCCAGTACTTC. V is TRBV6-2 or TRBV6-3 and J is TRBJ2-5, with 7 bases identical to TRBD2. The CDR3 has 13 residues. Germline V gene sequence: CDR1 MNHEY, CDR2 SVGEGT. Trimming at V came to 3 bases and at J to 5 bases, leaving 3 bases not matched to a gene.

This clonotype was seen many times. The gene calls are TRBV7-9 and TRBJ2-7; D is unclear. V lost 5 bases and J 4 bases, leaving 6 bases between the germline ends. CDR3 length: 11 residues. CDR1 SEHNR and CDR2 FQNEAQ come from the germline V gene (reference sequence). CDR3: CASSPLYEQYF. CDR3 in DNA: TGTGCCAGCAGCCCGTTATACGAGCAGTACTTC. Together with reference TRBV7-9 and TRBJ2-7, the CDR3 gives the full variable domain: DTGVSQNPRHKITKRGQNVTFRCDPISEHNRLYWYRQTLGQGPEFLTYFQNEAQLEKSRLLSDRFSAERPKGSFSTLEIQRTEQGDSAMYLCASSPLYEQYFGPGTRLTVT.

The sample holds a few counts of this clonotype. The chain uses TRBV6-5 and TRBJ1-6; D call uncertain. The CDR3 is 15 amino acids. Germline V gene lookup returns CDR1 MNHEY and CDR2 SVGAGI. The V gene lost 5 bases and the J gene lost 7 bases, with 15 bases spanning the gap. The CDR3 sequence: CASSPRPVGNSPLHF. CDR3 DNA: TGTGCCAGCAGTCCCCGCCCAGTCGGGAATTCACCCCTCCACTTT.

The chain combines TRBV6-5 with TRBJ2-2; D gene ambiguous. The V gene lost 0 bases and the J gene lost 6 bases, with 5 bases spanning the gap. This CDR3 contains 13 residues. Germline V gives CDR1 MNHEY, CDR2 SVGAGI. The CDR3 sequence is CASSYSWPGELFF. Here the CDR3 DNA reads TGTGCCAGCAGTTACTCGTGGCCCGGGGAGCTGTTTTTT.